This entry is about one TCR beta chain. These data are taken from a study of blood T cell repertoires in COVID-19. Assay used: immunoSEQ multiplex PCR; TCRdb lists only in-frame clones, some missing. The table shows under 450,000 clones, with 87% occurring only once. Recruitment covered roughly 22 US areas and drew participants whose ages spanned roughly 18 to 100 years. Grouping used clinical history reported by participants in a survey and questionnaire. Cohort 3 recovery required two negative PCRs, clearance, or symptom resolution. Trimming shortened V by 3 bases and J by 6 bases, and 11 bases separated the two germline ends. This CDR3 has 14 amino acids. Germline V gene sequence: CDR1 MDHEN, CDR2 SYDVKM.

This TCR was recovered from a woman aged 25 to 39 who had recovered from COVID-19. The J gene is TRBJ1-4, the V gene TRBV28; D is possibly TRBD1 (5 bases). The specimen sequenced was PBMCs or T cells enriched from blood (not recorded which). The CDR3 spells CASSFLGAYEKLFF. CDR3 DNA: TGTGCCAGCAGTTTCCTAGGGGCGTATGAAAAACTGTTTTTT.